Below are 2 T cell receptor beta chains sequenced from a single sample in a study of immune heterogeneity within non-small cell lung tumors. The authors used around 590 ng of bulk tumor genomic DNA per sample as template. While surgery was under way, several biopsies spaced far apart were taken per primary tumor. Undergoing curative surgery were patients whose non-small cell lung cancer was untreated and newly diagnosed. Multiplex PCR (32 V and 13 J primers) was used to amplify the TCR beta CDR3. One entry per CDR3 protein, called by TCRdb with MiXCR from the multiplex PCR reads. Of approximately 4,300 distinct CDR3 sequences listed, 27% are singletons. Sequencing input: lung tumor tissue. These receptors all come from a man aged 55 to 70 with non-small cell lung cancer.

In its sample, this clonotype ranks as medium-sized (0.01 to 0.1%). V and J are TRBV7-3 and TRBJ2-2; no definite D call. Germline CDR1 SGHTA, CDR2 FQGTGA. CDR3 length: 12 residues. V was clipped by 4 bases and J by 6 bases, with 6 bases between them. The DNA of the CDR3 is TGTGCCAGCAGCTCCCCTCCCGGGGAGCTGTTTTTT. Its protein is CASSSPPGELFF.

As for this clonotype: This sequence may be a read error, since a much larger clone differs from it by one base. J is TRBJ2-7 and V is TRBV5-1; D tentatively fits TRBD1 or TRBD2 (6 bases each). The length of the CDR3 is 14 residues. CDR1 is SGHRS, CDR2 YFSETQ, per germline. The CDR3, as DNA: TGCGCCAGCAGCCCATCGGGGGCCTCCTACGAGCGGTACTTC. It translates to CASSPSGASYERYF.